The present T cell receptor (beta chain) was sequenced within a study of T cells after yellow fever vaccination. TCRdb called the 5' RACE reads again in MiXCR, with one record for every CDR3 protein. The sample has 90,000 to 130,000 distinct CDR3 sequences; roughly 8.9% are singletons. This clonotype was seen ten or more times. The V and J ends lost 4 bases and 6 bases respectively, with 12 bases between them. Germline V gene data show CDR1 as LGHNA and CDR2 as YSLEER. The CDR3 is 14 residues long. Sequencing was performed on CD8+ T cells sorted from PBMCs, taken 45 days after the yellow fever booster vaccination. The rearrangement uses TRBV4-3 and TRBJ2-2, with D unresolved. The source of this sequence is a man aged 25-45 years who received the YFV17D yellow fever vaccine. The CDR3 here is CASSRYLGPGELFF. CDR3 DNA: TGCGCCAGCAGCCGATATCTGGGTCCCGGGGAGCTGTTTTTT.